This is a list of T cell receptor beta chains from one sample in a study of blood T cell repertoires in COVID-19. Profiling relied on immunoSEQ multiplex PCR, and the TCRdb table lists in-frame clones only, not all of them. This sample has roughly 380,000 clones, with about nine tenths found just once. The specimen was PBMCs or T cells enriched from blood (not recorded which). All receptors derive from a woman aged 30 to 39 who had been exposed to COVID-19. Each CDR3 is given with its conserved first and last residue. The D gene is left open where the match is weak.

CASSIYRGPQPQHF TRBJ1-5 TRBD1 TRBV28
CASRAKARRGPSGRSETQYF TRBJ2-5 - TRBV12-2
CASNIKMTESYNEQFF TRBJ2-1 - TRBV18
CATTGEGYEQYF TRBJ2-7 TRBD1 TRBV2
CASSSSGTADVTPQHF TRBJ1-5 - TRBV18
CASSVGLAGRNIQYF TRBJ2-4 TRBD2 TRBV2
CASGLGVRGFGYTF TRBJ1-2 - TRBV12-5
CASSVAAGTGEETQYF TRBJ2-5 TRBD1 TRBV9
CASSFSIQSSLGANVLTF TRBJ2-6 - TRBV11-3
CASSLPTGGQFF TRBJ2-1 TRBD1 TRBV5-6
CATSDRTQGELGQPQHF TRBJ1-5 TRBD1 TRBV24-1
CASSQDRDRYYEQYF TRBJ2-7 TRBD1 TRBV4-1
CASSMVVGGNYGYTF TRBJ1-2 - TRBV19
CASSPGTQETQYF TRBJ2-5 - TRBV28
CASSTSGNTGELFF TRBJ2-2 TRBD2 TRBV7-9
CASRQDPNYGYTF TRBJ1-2 - TRBV6-5
CASSTGQGYNEQFF TRBJ2-1 TRBD1 TRBV5-1
CSAPPGFGYTF TRBJ1-2 - TRBV20-1
CASRVTGGRGYTF TRBJ1-2 - TRBV21-1
CASSAPYRTGAPRNEQFF TRBJ2-1 - TRBV28
CASSTKSRDRAEQFF TRBJ2-1 TRBD1 TRBV7-9
CASSLRDSGSYEQYF TRBJ2-7 - TRBV28
CAWSVPSPRFDEQYF TRBJ2-7 - TRBV30
CASSYDRADNSPLHF TRBJ1-6 TRBD1 TRBV28
CAQIRVATNEKLFF TRBJ1-4 - TRBV30
CASSEQEAPSYEQYF TRBJ2-7 - TRBV10-1
CAISEGLAGGLYNEQFF TRBJ2-1 TRBD2 TRBV10-3
CASSTRTSGSGEQYF TRBJ2-7 TRBD2 TRBV27
CASSSPPASNTQYF TRBJ2-3 - TRBV11-2
CASSFSYSRRGGYSNQPQHF TRBJ1-5 - TRBV28
CASSLAAGSEQYF TRBJ2-7 - TRBV5-1
CASSTGGGNQPQHF TRBJ1-5 - TRBV7-9
CASSPLAGVGEQFF TRBJ2-1 TRBD2 TRBV19
CASRLSSGTTGELFF TRBJ2-2 TRBD2 TRBV5-1
CASSLGQGSQDTIYF TRBJ1-3 - TRBV5-5